The T cell receptor beta chain described here comes from a study of blood T cell repertoires in COVID-19. Turning to the study itself: COVID-19 samples, acute and convalescent, were from the United States, Italy and Spain. T cells, B-cell-depleted T cells, or PBMCs supplied cDNA or gDNA.

Only one count was recorded for this clone. Between the trimmed V and J ends, which lost 7 bases and 6 bases, there was a span of 16 bases. CDR1 and CDR2 from the germline V gene are MDHEN and SYDVKM. CDR3 length: 13 residues. The method was immunoSEQ multiplex PCR; TCRdb's version includes in-frame clones alone and lacks a portion of them. Among 230,000 or so clones listed, approximately 80% were seen once. The source material was peripheral blood. The source of this sequence is a man aged 30 to 45 with active or convalescent COVID-19. The J gene is TRBJ2-7, the V gene TRBV28; maybe TRBD1 (6 bases). CDR3 nucleotides: TGTGCCAGCACCCCAGGGGTCAGGGTCGAGCAGTACTTC. Protein product: CASTPGVRVEQYF.